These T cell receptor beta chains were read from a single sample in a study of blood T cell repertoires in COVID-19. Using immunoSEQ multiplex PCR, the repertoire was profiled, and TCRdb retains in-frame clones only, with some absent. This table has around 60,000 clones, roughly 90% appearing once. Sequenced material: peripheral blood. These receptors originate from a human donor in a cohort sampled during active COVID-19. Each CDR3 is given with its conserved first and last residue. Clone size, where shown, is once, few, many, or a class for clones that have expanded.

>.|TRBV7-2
CASSLDRPSGNTEAFF
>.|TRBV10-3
CAISARGTSFSETQYF
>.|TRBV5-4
CASSPDRGYNEQFF
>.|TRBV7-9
CASRSTGSETQYF
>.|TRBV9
CASRASGGDTDTQYF
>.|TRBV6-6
CASSYSGTGGTGELFF
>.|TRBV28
CASSVPVTDLPGEQYF
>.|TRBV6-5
CASSYSGQVNEAFF
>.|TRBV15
CATSRAVFGTAIKAFF
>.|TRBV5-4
CASSRAGTTYEQYF
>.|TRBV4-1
CASSLNEAGGGYTF
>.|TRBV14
CASSQDTGTSPYNEQFF
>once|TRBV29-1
CRAGIGTEAFF
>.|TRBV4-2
CASSQDGGASEKLFF
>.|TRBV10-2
CASSLSTDTQYF
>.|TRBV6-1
CASSERGFSTDTQYF
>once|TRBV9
CASNTGTDNTEAFF
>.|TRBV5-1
CASSPEQGHTQYF
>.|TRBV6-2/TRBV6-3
CASSPRGLEPQHF
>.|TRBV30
CAWRSGTSGFPTGELFF
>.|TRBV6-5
CASSSGEVDGTDTQYF
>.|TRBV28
CASRFTGGSGANVLTF
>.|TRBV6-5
CASVLGGSYEQYF
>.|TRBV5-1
CASSYAPDGRARNEQFF
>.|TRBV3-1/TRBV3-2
CASSHEGGGTVGYTF
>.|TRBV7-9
CASSSSFEKLFF
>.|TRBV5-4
CASSLPDWGPYGYTF
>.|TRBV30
CAWTRGTYEQYF
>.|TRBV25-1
CASSEWISGGTDTQYF
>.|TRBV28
CASHAGTEAFF
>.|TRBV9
CASTLGQVGSEAFF
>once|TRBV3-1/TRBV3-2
CASSRDRLAGSEQYF
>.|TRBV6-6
CASSYFGGGQYF
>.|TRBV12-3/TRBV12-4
CASTLGGSGYF
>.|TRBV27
CASSRGVSRGSSYNSPLHF
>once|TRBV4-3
CASSQDPGVGVEQYF
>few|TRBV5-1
CASRPIGGEAFF